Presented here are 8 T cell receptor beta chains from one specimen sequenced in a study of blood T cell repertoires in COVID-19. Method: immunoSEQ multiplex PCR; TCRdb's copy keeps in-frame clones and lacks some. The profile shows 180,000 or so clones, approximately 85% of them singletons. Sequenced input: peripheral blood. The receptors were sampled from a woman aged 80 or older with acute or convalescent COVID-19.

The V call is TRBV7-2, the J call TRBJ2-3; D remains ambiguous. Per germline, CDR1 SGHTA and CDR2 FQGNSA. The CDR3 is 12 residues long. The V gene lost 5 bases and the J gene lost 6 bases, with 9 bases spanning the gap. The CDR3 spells CASSPAADTQYF. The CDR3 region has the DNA TGTGCCAGCAGCCCCGCTGCGGATACGCAGTATTTT.

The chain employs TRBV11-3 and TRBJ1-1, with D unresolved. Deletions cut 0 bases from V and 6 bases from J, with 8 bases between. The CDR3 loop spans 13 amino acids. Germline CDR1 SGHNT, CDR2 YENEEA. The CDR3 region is CASSLDLYSEAFF. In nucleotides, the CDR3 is TGTGCCAGCAGCTTAGATCTATACTCTGAAGCTTTCTTT.

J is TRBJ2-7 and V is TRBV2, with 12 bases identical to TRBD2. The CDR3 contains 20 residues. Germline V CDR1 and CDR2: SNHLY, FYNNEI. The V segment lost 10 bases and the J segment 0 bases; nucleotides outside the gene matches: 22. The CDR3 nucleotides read TGTGCCAACAGCCACCCGGGGGAGGGACTAGCGGGCCAAAGCTCCTACGAGCAGTACTTC. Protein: CANSHPGEGLAGQSSYEQYF.

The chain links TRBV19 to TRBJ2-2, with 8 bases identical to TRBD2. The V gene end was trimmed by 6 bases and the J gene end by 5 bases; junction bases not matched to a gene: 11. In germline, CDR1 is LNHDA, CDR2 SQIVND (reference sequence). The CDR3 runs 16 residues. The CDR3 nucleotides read TGTGCCAGTAGCAACTCGGGAGGGGCAGGTACCGGGGAGCTGTTTTTT. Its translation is CASSNSGGAGTGELFF.

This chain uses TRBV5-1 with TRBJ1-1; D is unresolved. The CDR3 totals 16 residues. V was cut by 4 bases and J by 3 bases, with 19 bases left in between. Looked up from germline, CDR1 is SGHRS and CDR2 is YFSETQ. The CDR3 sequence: CASSRGSSDGYTEAFF. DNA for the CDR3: TGCGCCAGCAGCCGAGGGAGCTCGGACGGATACACTGAAGCTTTCTTT.

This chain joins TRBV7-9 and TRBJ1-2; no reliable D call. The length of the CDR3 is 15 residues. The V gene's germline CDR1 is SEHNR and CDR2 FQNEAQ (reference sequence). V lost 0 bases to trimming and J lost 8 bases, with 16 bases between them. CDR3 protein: CASSLAQNLAGGYTF. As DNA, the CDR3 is TGTGCCAGCAGCTTAGCGCAGAATCTGGCAGGCGGCTACACCTTC.

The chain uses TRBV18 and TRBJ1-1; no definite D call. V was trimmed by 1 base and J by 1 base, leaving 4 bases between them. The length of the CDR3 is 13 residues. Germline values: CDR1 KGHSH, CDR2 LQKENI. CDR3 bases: TGTGCCAGCTCACCACTACAGAACACTGAAGCTTTCTTT. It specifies CASSPLQNTEAFF.

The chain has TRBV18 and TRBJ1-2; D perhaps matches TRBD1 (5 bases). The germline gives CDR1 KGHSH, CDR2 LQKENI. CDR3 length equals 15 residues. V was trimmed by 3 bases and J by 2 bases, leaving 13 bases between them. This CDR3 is CASSPGPTVNYGYTF. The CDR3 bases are TGTGCCAGCTCACCTGGACCGACAGTCAACTATGGCTACACCTTC.